The 21 T cell receptor beta chains given below trace back to one sample, sequenced in a study of blood T cell repertoires in COVID-19. Here immunoSEQ multiplex PCR was the method, and the copy in TCRdb shows in-frame clones only, minus some. This repertoire shows approximately 20,000 clones, about 86% found once; its top ten account for about a sixth. Sequenced material: peripheral blood. The receptor set was obtained from a man aged 65-85 years with acute or convalescent COVID-19.

The V gene is TRBV24-1, the J gene TRBJ2-1; TRBD1 agrees at 7 bases. The CDR3 spans 15 residues. The V and J ends lost 3 bases and 9 bases, in that order; junction bases with no gene match: 10. Germline CDR1 reads KGHDR; CDR2 reads SFDVKD. CDR3 in DNA: TGTGCCACCAGTGATCCCGGGAAGGGGGCAACTGAGCAGTTCTTC. Amino acid sequence: CATSDPGKGATEQFF.

V is TRBV3-1 (or the pseudogene TRBV3-2) and J is TRBJ1-4; no clear D gene. Trimming cost V 10 bases and J 1 base, with 7 bases left between them. The CDR3 extends over 12 amino acids. CDR1 is LGHDT, CDR2 YNNKEL, per germline (reference sequence). CDR3 amino acids: CATGRTNEKLFF. For the CDR3, the DNA is TGTGCCACCGGTAGAACTAATGAAAAACTGTTTTTT.

J is TRBJ2-3 and V is TRBV5-1, with 12 bases lining up with TRBD2. Trimming cost V 0 bases and J 2 bases; bases outside gene matches: 4. The CDR3 runs to 17 residues. The germline V gene has CDR1 SGHRS and CDR2 YFSETQ. In DNA, the CDR3 is TGCGCCAGCAGCTTGGATTCTAGCGGGAGGGCCACAGATACGCAGTATTTT. This sequence encodes CASSLDSSGRATDTQYF.

CDR3: CASSPRGTGFFYSNQPQHF. The CDR3 DNA reads as TGTGCCAGCAGCCCTCGCGGGACAGGGTTCTTTTATAGCAATCAGCCCCAGCATTTT. J is TRBJ1-5 and V is TRBV7-2; TRBD1 matches at 9 bases. The CDR3 has 19 residues. From germline, CDR1 is SGHTA and CDR2 FQGNSA. V trimming: 5 bases; J trimming: 0 bases; junction bases outside the gene matches: 14.

The rearrangement joins TRBV11-2 to TRBJ2-1, with unresolved D. CDR1 is SGHAT, CDR2 FQNNGV, per germline. The CDR3 runs to 15 residues. V was shortened by 3 bases and J by 0 bases, with 9 bases between the two germline ends. CDR3 nucleotide sequence: TGTGCCAGCAGCTTTCTCGTCGGCTCCTACAATGAGCAGTTCTTC. Encoded protein: CASSFLVGSYNEQFF.

The rearrangement uses TRBV6-1 and TRBJ2-1; 11 positions match TRBD1. Germline CDR1 reads MNHNS; CDR2 reads SASEGT. This CDR3 has 15 residues. The junction had 3 bases not matched to a gene; V was cut back by 3 bases and J by 5 bases. The chain's CDR3 is CASSEDRGHHNEQFF. The CDR3 DNA reads as TGTGCCAGCAGTGAGGACAGGGGGCATCACAATGAGCAGTTCTTC.

The CDR3: CASSRRESTDTQYF. CDR3 nucleotide sequence: TGTGCCAGCAGTCGACGGGAAAGCACAGATACGCAGTATTTT. The rearrangement joins TRBV6-5 to TRBJ2-3; tentatively, D is TRBD2 (5 bases). CDR3 length: 14 residues. V lost 5 bases, J lost 0 bases, and 9 bases lay in between. Germline values: CDR1 MNHEY, CDR2 SVGAGI.

The chain has TRBV7-2 and TRBJ2-5, with 7 bases lining up with TRBD1. After removal of 5 bases from V and 5 bases from J, the junction contained 8 bases not matched to a gene. The CDR3 extends over 14 amino acids. The germline CDR1 and CDR2 sequences are SGHTA and FQGNSA. The CDR3 DNA reads as TGTGCCAGCAGCCGGGACAGTCCCCAGGAGACCCAGTACTTC. The encoded protein is CASSRDSPQETQYF. The entire variable domain, with the rest obtained from reference TRBV7-2 and TRBJ2-5, is as follows: GAGVSQSPSNKVTEKGKDVELRCDPISGHTALYWYRQSLGQGLEFLIYFQGNSAPDKSGLPSDRFSAERTGGSVSTLTIQRTQQEDSAVYLCASSRDSPQETQYFGPGTRLLVL.

V gene TRBV2 combines with J gene TRBJ1-1; maybe TRBD1 (6 bases). The CDR3 has 13 residues. Deletions cut 5 bases from V and 0 bases from J, with 7 bases between. Looked up from germline, CDR1 is SNHLY and CDR2 is FYNNEI. In DNA, the CDR3 is TGTGCCAGCAGTCGGACAGTGAACACTGAAGCTTTCTTT. Its protein product is CASSRTVNTEAFF.

This clone has only one observation. The rearrangement uses TRBV12-3 or TRBV12-4 and TRBJ2-2, with unresolved D. This CDR3 is 12 amino acids long. V was pared by 4 bases and J by 3 bases, with 3 bases between. As DNA, the CDR3 is TGTGCCAGCAGTTCTTACACCGGGGAGCTGTTTTTT. Translating it yields CASSSYTGELFF.

The rearrangement uses TRBV19 and TRBJ2-1, with TRBD2 matching 11 bases. This CDR3 has 15 residues. Germline CDR1 reads LNHDA; CDR2 reads SQIVND (reference sequence). The trim removed 7 bases at V and 8 bases at J, leaving 10 bases unmatched. The CDR3 region has the DNA TGTGCCAGTAAAACTACTAGCGGGAGTTTCTATGAGCAGTTCTTC. This gives the protein CASKTTSGSFYEQFF. Based on the CDR3 plus reference TRBV19 and TRBJ2-1, the full variable domain is DGGITQSPKYLFRKEGQNVTLSCEQNLNHDAMYWYRQDPGQGLRLIYYSQIVNDFQKGDIAEGYSVSREKKESFPLTVTSAQKNPTAFYLCASKTTSGSFYEQFFGPGTRLTVL.

The chain has TRBV27 and TRBJ2-3; 7 nucleotides line up with TRBD2. There are 19 residues in the CDR3. The V segment lost 2 bases and the J segment 0 bases; nucleotides outside the gene matches: 14. The germline V gene has CDR1 MNHEY and CDR2 SMNVEV (reference sequence). CDR3 sequence reads: CASSLTPWLASGSTDTQYF. CDR3 coding DNA: TGTGCCAGCAGTTTAACCCCTTGGTTGGCTAGCGGAAGCACAGATACGCAGTATTTT.

The chain carries TRBV5-6 and TRBJ2-3, with 10 positions matching TRBD1. The CDR3 has 15 residues. The ends lost 3 bases at V and 11 bases at J; junction bases unmatched: 12. CDR1 and CDR2 from the germline V gene are SGHDT and YYEEEE. This CDR3 reads CASSSSPGTGVRQYF. The CDR3, as DNA: TGTGCCAGCAGCTCGAGTCCCGGGACAGGGGTAAGGCAGTATTTT.

The V and J genes are TRBV7-9 and TRBJ2-3; D perhaps matches TRBD2 (6 bases). The V end was cut by 5 bases, the J end by 1 base, with 13 bases between. Germline loops: CDR1 SEHNR, CDR2 FQNEAQ (reference sequence). This CDR3 has 15 residues. The CDR3 nucleotides are TGTGCCAGCAGCCGGGACTGGGAAGGCACAGATACGCAGTATTTT. Encoded protein: CASSRDWEGTDTQYF.

V is TRBV5-6 and J is TRBJ1-5; D is perhaps TRBD1 (6 bases). Germline V gives CDR1 SGHDT, CDR2 YYEEEE. V dropped 2 bases and J dropped 4 bases, with 10 bases sitting between them. The CDR3 is made up of 14 amino acids. In nucleotides, the CDR3 is TGTGCCAGCAGCTTTAGGGGGGGTAATCAGCCCCAGCATTTT. Its protein is CASSFRGGNQPQHF. The full variable domain, with the rest looked up from reference TRBV5-6 and TRBJ1-5, is DAGVTQSPTHLIKTRGQQVTLRCSPKSGHDTVSWYQQALGQGPQFIFQYYEEEERQRGNFPDRFSGHQFPNYSSELNVNALLLGDSALYLCASSFRGGNQPQHFGDGTRLSIL.

The genes are TRBV7-3 and TRBJ2-7, with 7 bases lining up with TRBD2. From germline, CDR1 is SGHTA and CDR2 FQGTGA. The CDR3 loop spans 16 amino acids. Trimming at V came to 1 base and at J to 2 bases, leaving 8 bases not matched to a gene. Written as DNA, the CDR3 is TGTGCCAGCAGCTTAATACCAGCGGGGCTCCCCTACGAGCAGTACTTC. It codes for CASSLIPAGLPYEQYF.

This clone was observed a handful of times. The V gene is TRBV9, the J gene TRBJ1-6; weak D call: TRBD1 (6 bases). V lost 0 bases and J 9 bases, leaving 10 bases between the germline ends. Germline assignment: CDR1 SGDLS and CDR2 YYNGEE. This CDR3 comprises 14 residues. The CDR3 DNA is TGTGCCAGCAGCGTAGCACAGGGAGCTTCACCCCTCCACTTT. Amino acid sequence: CASSVAQGASPLHF.

In this sample, this clone turned up a few times. V usage is TRBV3-1 (or the pseudogene TRBV3-2) and J usage is TRBJ2-1; the D gene is possibly TRBD2 (6 bases). V was cut by 0 bases and J by 6 bases, with 12 bases left in between. Germline CDR1 LGHDT, CDR2 YNNKEL (reference sequence). The CDR3 spans 15 residues. CDR3 coding DNA: TGTGCCAGCAGCCAAGAAGGCGGGACCCTCAATGAGCAGTTCTTC. The encoded protein is CASSQEGGTLNEQFF.

This clone has more than one count but fewer than ten. This chain connects TRBV5-6 to TRBJ2-3; 10 bases line up with TRBD2. CDR1 SGHDT and CDR2 YYEEEE come from the germline V gene. With V trimmed by 1 base and J by 0 bases, 2 bases remained unmatched. CDR3 size: 16 residues. CDR3 nucleotides: TGTGCCAGCAGCTTGCTAGCGGGGGCTAGCACAGATACGCAGTATTTT. It specifies CASSLLAGASTDTQYF.

This clone is a singleton in its sample. The V and J genes are TRBV24-1 and TRBJ2-1; TRBD1 might be the D (5 bases). Trimming removed 4 bases at V and 10 bases at J, with 16 bases between. The CDR3 runs 14 residues. From germline, CDR1 is KGHDR and CDR2 SFDVKD. In DNA, the CDR3 is TGTGCCACCAGTGAACAATATCGGACACACGAGCAGTTCTTC. Protein: CATSEQYRTHEQFF.

The J gene is TRBJ2-3, the V gene TRBV6-2 or TRBV6-3; D possibly corresponds to TRBD2 (6 bases). The V gene lost 5 bases and the J gene lost 6 bases, with 18 bases spanning the gap. The length of the CDR3 is 15 residues. In germline, CDR1 is MNHEY, CDR2 SVGEGT. CDR3 region: CASSPVSGGWDTQYF. The CDR3 coding sequence is TGTGCCAGCAGTCCCGTCAGCGGAGGGTGGGATACGCAGTATTTT.